Presented here are 28 T cell receptor beta chains from one specimen sequenced in a study of PD-L1 blockade in urothelial cancer. Time point of the sample: peripheral blood 6 weeks after treatment start. Assay used: immunoSEQ multiplex PCR; TCRdb lists only in-frame clones, some missing. The profile shows 40,000 to 60,000 clones, roughly 80% of them singletons. The sequenced sample was PBMCs, obtained around atezolizumab (anti-PD-L1) treatment. All receptors derive from a man in his 70s with urothelial cancer.

A few counts support this clone. V usage is TRBV5-6 and J usage is TRBJ1-2; 8 nucleotides match TRBD1. This CDR3 has 14 amino acids. With 0 bases clipped from V and 4 bases from J, the junction kept 2 bases outside the gene matches. Germline-derived CDR1 and CDR2 are SGHDT and YYEEEE. CDR3 in amino acids: CASSLGQGIYGYTF. The CDR3 DNA reads as TGTGCCAGCAGCTTGGGACAGGGGATCTATGGCTACACCTTC. The variable domain in full, with the rest retrieved from reference TRBV5-6 and TRBJ1-2, is DAGVTQSPTHLIKTRGQQVTLRCSPKSGHDTVSWYQQALGQGPQFIFQYYEEEERQRGNFPDRFSGHQFPNYSSELNVNALLLGDSALYLCASSLGQGIYGYTFGSGTRLTVV.

The chain uses TRBV2 and TRBJ2-3; 7 bases fit TRBD2. V lost 0 bases and J lost 7; bases outside the gene matches: 7. Germline CDR1 SNHLY, CDR2 FYNNEI. This CDR3 is 15 amino acids long. The CDR3 nucleotides read TGTGCCAGCAGTGAAGCCAGCGGGGCCTATTATACGCAGTATTTT. This codes for CASSEASGAYYTQYF.

This chain joins TRBV19 and TRBJ2-7, with D hard to call. V lost 2 bases and J 3 bases, leaving 11 bases between the germline ends. CDR1 is LNHDA and CDR2 is SQIVND in the germline V gene (reference sequence). The CDR3 consists of 14 residues. This CDR3 reads CASSITHHLYEQYF. CDR3 in DNA: TGTGCCAGTAGTATAACACATCATCTCTACGAGCAGTACTTC. Together with reference TRBV19 and TRBJ2-7, the CDR3 gives the full variable domain: DGGITQSPKYLFRKEGQNVTLSCEQNLNHDAMYWYRQDPGQGLRLIYYSQIVNDFQKGDIAEGYSVSREKKESFPLTVTSAQKNPTAFYLCASSITHHLYEQYFGPGTRLTVT.

The CDR3 DNA is TGTGCCAGCAGCTACCCCGCCTCATCGGACTTGTATGAGCAGTTCTTC. This codes for CASSYPASSDLYEQFF. V is TRBV7-4 and J is TRBJ2-1; possibly TRBD2 for D (5 bases). The V and J ends lost 4 bases and 8 bases respectively, with 21 bases between them. The CDR3 has 16 residues. Germline V gene lookup returns CDR1 SGHVT and CDR2 SQSDAQ.

The chain combines TRBV30 with TRBJ2-2, with D hard to call. The CDR3 spans 14 residues. Germline V gene data show CDR1 as GTSNPN and CDR2 as SVGIG (reference sequence). V lost 0 bases and J 0 bases, leaving 5 bases between the germline ends. The CDR3 here is CAWSVNSNTGELFF. CDR3 nucleotides: TGTGCCTGGAGTGTAAACTCGAACACCGGGGAGCTGTTTTTT.

The V call is TRBV18, the J call TRBJ2-1; no clear D gene. This CDR3 has 12 amino acids. CDR1 is KGHSH, CDR2 LQKENI, per germline. V was cut by 0 bases and J by 7 bases, with 4 bases left in between. The CDR3 loop is CASSPPANEQFF. In nucleotides, the CDR3 is TGTGCCAGCTCACCACCGGCAAATGAGCAGTTCTTC.

The gene calls are TRBV27 and TRBJ1-2, with 9 positions matching TRBD1. The CDR3 totals 13 residues. Looked up from germline, CDR1 is MNHEY and CDR2 is SMNVEV (reference sequence). V dropped 3 bases and J dropped 7; count of bases not matched to a gene: 3. The CDR3 region has the DNA TGTGCCAGCAGTTTGATGACAGGGGGTGGCTACACCTTC. Encoded protein: CASSLMTGGGYTF.

This clone was picked up a small number of times. V gene TRBV10-1 combines with J gene TRBJ1-1; D might be TRBD1 (5 bases). The germline V gene encodes CDR1 WNHNN and CDR2 SYGVQD (reference sequence). The CDR3 runs to 16 residues. The V end was cut by 0 bases, the J end by 4 bases, with 15 bases between. The CDR3 DNA follows: TGCGCCAGCAGTGAGTCGAAGGGGCAGGGTGTCACTGAAGCTTTCTTT. It is translated as CASSESKGQGVTEAFF.

The chain is built from TRBV14 and TRBJ2-5; perhaps TRBD2 as D (6 bases). Looked up from germline, CDR1 is SGHDN and CDR2 is FVKESK. Trimming removed 2 bases at V and 2 bases at J, with 18 bases between. The CDR3 consists of 17 residues. CDR3 protein: CASSQYPAGTQQETQYF. The CDR3 region has the DNA TGTGCCAGCAGCCAATACCCAGCGGGCACCCAGCAAGAGACCCAGTACTTC.

The V call is TRBV2, the J call TRBJ2-7; 7 bases fit TRBD1. With 4 bases clipped from V and 8 bases from J, the junction kept 14 bases outside the gene matches. There are 15 residues in the CDR3. Germline loops: CDR1 SNHLY, CDR2 FYNNEI. CDR3 amino acids: CASSGATGNGKKQYF. CDR3 bases: TGTGCCAGCAGTGGCGCGACAGGGAACGGCAAGAAGCAGTACTTC.

This chain joins TRBV29-1 and TRBJ2-3; 9 nucleotides agree with TRBD2. CDR3 length: 15 amino acids. V was pared by 1 base and J by 4 bases, with 6 bases of the junction left unmatched. Looked up from germline, CDR1 is SQVTM and CDR2 is ANQGSEA. The DNA for the CDR3 is TGCAGCGTTGAAGGCCGGACTAGCGCGGCAGATACGCAGTATTTT. The encoded protein is CSVEGRTSAADTQYF.

This chain links TRBV19 with TRBJ2-5; TRBD1 matches at 9 bases. The germline V gene has CDR1 LNHDA and CDR2 SQIVND (reference sequence). The V segment lost 10 bases and the J segment 5 bases; nucleotides outside the gene matches: 8. The CDR3 extends over 13 amino acids. CDR3 nucleotide sequence: TGTGCCACCACACAGGGGGCCGGGGAGACCCAGTACTTC. Protein: CATTQGAGETQYF.

This rearrangement joins TRBV2 to TRBJ2-1, with 7 bases that match TRBD1. The CDR3 spans 14 residues. Germline CDR1 SNHLY, CDR2 FYNNEI. With V trimmed by 6 bases and J by 8 bases, 10 bases remained unmatched. The CDR3 spells CASSRQGAADEQFF. CDR3 DNA sequence: TGTGCCAGCAGCCGACAGGGAGCGGCCGATGAGCAGTTCTTC. Complete variable domain (other parts from reference TRBV2 and TRBJ2-1): EPEVTQTPSHQVTQMGQEVILRCVPISNHLYFYWYRQILGQKVEFLVSFYNNEISEKSEIFDDQFSVERPDGSNFTLKIRSTKLEDSAMYFCASSRQGAADEQFFGPGTRLTVL.

The V call is TRBV19, the J call TRBJ2-5; D perhaps matches TRBD2 (7 bases). The V and J ends lost 6 bases and 5 bases respectively, with 16 bases between them. This CDR3 is built from 14 residues. CDR1 is LNHDA and CDR2 is SQIVND in the germline V gene (reference sequence). CDR3: CASRPLGGDETQYF. The CDR3 DNA reads TGTGCCAGTAGGCCCCTAGGGGGGGACGAGACCCAGTACTTC.

This chain joins TRBV6-5 and TRBJ1-2; no clear D. CDR1 is MNHEY and CDR2 is SVGAGI in the germline V gene. Between the trimmed V and J ends, which lost 5 bases and 1 base, there was a span of 14 bases. The CDR3 consists of 15 residues. The CDR3 spells CASSTPRHSNYGYTF. The CDR3 DNA follows: TGTGCCAGCAGTACCCCCCGTCATAGTAACTATGGCTACACCTTC.

This chain links TRBV28 with TRBJ2-7, with D possibly TRBD2 on 6 matching bases. The V end lost 5 bases, the J end lost 0 bases, and 11 bases lay between the germline ends. CDR3 length: 14 amino acids. Germline V gives CDR1 MDHEN, CDR2 SYDVKM. CDR3 DNA: TGTGCCAGCAGTGTCAGGGAGGTCTCCTACGAGCAGTACTTC. It encodes CASSVREVSYEQYF.

The chain couples TRBV5-6 to TRBJ2-5; 8 bases agree with TRBD1. CDR1 is SGHDT and CDR2 is YYEEEE in the germline V gene. The CDR3 covers 15 residues. V shed 1 base, J shed 2 bases, and the junction held 4 bases outside the gene matches. CDR3 in DNA: TGTGCCAGCAGCTTGACAGGGGGAATACAAGAGACCCAGTACTTC. Translating gives CASSLTGGIQETQYF.

The table lists this clone with a count of one. The V call is TRBV18, the J call TRBJ1-2, with 11 bases that match TRBD1. Trimming took 3 bases from V and 4 from J; bases not matched to a gene: 7. The CDR3 has 16 amino acids. Germline loops: CDR1 KGHSH, CDR2 LQKENI. The CDR3: CASSPTGQGASYGYTF. In DNA form, the CDR3 reads TGTGCCAGCTCACCTACTGGACAGGGGGCTTCCTATGGCTACACCTTC.

V gene TRBV5-1 combines with J gene TRBJ2-1; unclear D gene. Germline V CDR1 and CDR2: SGHRS, YFSETQ. V was pared by 4 bases and J by 5 bases, with 19 bases between. CDR3 length: 16 amino acids. The DNA for the CDR3 is TGCGCCAGCAGCAAACTATCTGGTCACGAGAACAATGAGCAGTTCTTC. Protein: CASSKLSGHENNEQFF.

The CDR3 sequence is CASSLAPGANYGYTF. The DNA for the CDR3 is TGCGCCAGCAGCTTGGCGCCAGGGGCGAACTATGGCTACACCTTC. This chain uses TRBV5-1 with TRBJ1-2; possible D gene TRBD1, 6 bases. Trimming pared 0 bases from V and 2 bases from J, leaving 11 bases between. CDR3 length: 15 residues. Germline CDR1 is SGHRS and CDR2 is YFSETQ.

This chain uses TRBV5-4 with TRBJ2-7; 10 positions agree with TRBD1. Trimming took 0 bases from V and 3 from J; bases not matched to a gene: 0. Per germline, CDR1 SGHNT and CDR2 YYREEE (reference sequence). The CDR3 spans 14 residues. The CDR3 DNA sequence: TGTGCCAGCAGCTTGGGGGACAGGGGCTACGAGCAGTACTTC. Amino acid sequence: CASSLGDRGYEQYF.

The rearrangement links TRBV5-1 to TRBJ1-1, with 12 bases aligning to TRBD1. Trimming cost V 0 bases and J 3 bases; bases outside gene matches: 6. Per the germline V gene, CDR1 is SGHRS and CDR2 is YFSETQ. This CDR3 contains 17 residues. The CDR3 loop reads CASSLDGTGGEDTEAFF. CDR3 nucleotide sequence: TGCGCCAGCAGCTTGGACGGGACAGGGGGCGAGGACACTGAAGCTTTCTTT.

J is TRBJ2-5 and V is TRBV27, with 9 bases matching TRBD1. The V segment lost 5 bases and the J segment 5 bases; nucleotides outside the gene matches: 9. Germline V gene sequence: CDR1 MNHEY, CDR2 SMNVEV (reference sequence). The length of the CDR3 is 15 residues. CDR3 coding DNA: TGTGCCAGCAGTCGCTCCGGGACAGGGAGGGAGACCCAGTACTTC. Its protein is CASSRSGTGRETQYF.

The CDR3 loop reads CASRERLEQYF. The CDR3 DNA reads as TGCGCCAGCAGGGAGCGGCTCGAGCAGTACTTC. The rearrangement links TRBV5-1 to TRBJ2-7; D is perhaps TRBD2 (5 bases). V dropped 5 bases and J dropped 6 bases, with 9 bases sitting between them. Germline lookup yields CDR1 SGHRS and CDR2 YFSETQ. The CDR3 is made up of 11 amino acids.

The chain employs TRBV4-2 and TRBJ2-3; TRBD2 matches at 9 bases. With V trimmed by 8 bases and J by 3 bases, 15 bases remained unmatched. The length of the CDR3 is 17 residues. Germline CDR1 is LGHNA and CDR2 is YNFKEQ. In nucleotides, the CDR3 is TGTGCCAGCGCACCAATAGCGGGAGTGGCGACGACAGATACGCAGTATTTT. Amino acids: CASAPIAGVATTDTQYF.

Here the CDR3 DNA reads TGTGCCAGCAGTTTATCTAGGGGAGAGGGGGTTAACAATGAGCAGTTCTTC. Translation: CASSLSRGEGVNNEQFF. The rearrangement uses TRBV27 and TRBJ2-1; perhaps TRBD1 as D (6 bases). Germline V gene sequence: CDR1 MNHEY, CDR2 SMNVEV (reference sequence). The CDR3 contains 17 residues. Between the trimmed V and J ends, which lost 0 bases and 5 bases, there was a span of 17 bases.

This chain uses TRBV15 with TRBJ1-4; D call uncertain. V was cut by 6 bases and J by 8 bases, with 19 bases left in between. CDR3 size: 15 residues. Germline-derived CDR1 and CDR2 are LNHNV and YYDKDF (reference sequence). The CDR3: CATRRARLLEEKLFF. DNA of the CDR3: TGTGCCACCAGACGAGCTCGACTGTTGGAGGAAAAACTGTTTTTT.

This clone was counted a single time. The gene calls are TRBV5-6 and TRBJ2-7; 9 positions match TRBD2. The V and J ends lost 0 bases and 4 bases, in that order; junction bases with no gene match: 5. Germline CDR1 reads SGHDT; CDR2 reads YYEEEE. The CDR3 contains 15 residues. The CDR3 nucleotides are TGTGCCAGCAGCTTGGAGCTAGCGGGAACTTACGAGCAGTACTTC. Translated: CASSLELAGTYEQYF.